A selection of T cell receptor beta chains follows, all from one sample in a study of cytomegalovirus exposure and HLA in healthy donors. Sequencing was performed with immunoSEQ multiplex PCR; in TCRdb, only in-frame clones are kept and a portion is missing. This repertoire shows roughly 120,000 clones, roughly 67% found once; its top ten account for approximately 8%. Material: PBMCs. The origin of the receptors is a middle-aged man in good health and CMV-seronegative. CDR3s include the opening cysteine and the closing phenylalanine or tryptophan. The order of the fields is J gene, V gene, clone size, D gene, CDR3 DNA, CDR3 protein. D genes are given only for firm matches. Expanded clones get a size class; other rows say once, few or many, or leave the size out.

>TRBJ2-7|TRBV5-8|NA|NA
TGTGCCAGCACCCGGACAGTCTACGAGCAGTACTTC
CASTRTVYEQYF
>TRBJ1-3|TRBV4-3|NA|NA
TGCGCCAGCAGCCAAGATACGGGGAAATCCGGCCGTGGAAACACCATATATTTT
CASSQDTGKSGRGNTIYF
>TRBJ2-3|TRBV7-9|NA|NA
TGTGCCAGCAGCCCCACAGGGCTCGGGGATACGCAGTATTTT
CASSPTGLGDTQYF
>TRBJ2-7|TRBV6-1|NA|NA
TGTGCCAGCAGTGAAGCCCCGCGGTTGCCCTACGAGCAGTACTTC
CASSEAPRLPYEQYF
>TRBJ1-2|TRBV6-5|NA|NA
TGTGCCAGCAGTTACTCTTCGGGACTTCGTGGCTACACCTTC
CASSYSSGLRGYTF
>TRBJ2-1|TRBV29-1|NA|NA
TGCAGCGTTGATCGAAGGGGCGACTACAATGAGCAGTTCTTC
CSVDRRGDYNEQFF
>TRBJ1-1|TRBV5-6|NA|NA
TGTGCCACTTGGGGGGGAGGCACTGAAGCTTTCTTT
CATWGGGTEAFF
>TRBJ2-2|TRBV11-3|NA|NA
TGTGCCAGCAGCTTGGCCCAGGGCATGGGCGGGGAGCTGTTTTTT
CASSLAQGMGGELFF
>TRBJ1-1|TRBV7-9|few|TRBD1
TGTGCCAGCAGCTCCTTCCTGCAGGACAGGGGGAAAGGAGCTTTCTTT
CASSSFLQDRGKGAFF
>TRBJ1-5|TRBV27|NA|TRBD1
TGTGCCAGCAGTCCGGGACAGGGGAATCAGCCCCAGCATTTT
CASSPGQGNQPQHF
>TRBJ1-5|TRBV9|once|NA
TGTGCCAGCAGCGCCAGGGGATTTAGCAATCAGCCCCAGCATTTT
CASSARGFSNQPQHF
>TRBJ2-7|TRBV7-6|NA|TRBD1
TGTGCCAGCAGCCCTGGCCGACAGGGGTTCGAGCAGTACTTC
CASSPGRQGFEQYF
>TRBJ1-5|TRBV10-3|NA|NA
TGTGCCATCAGGGAAGGTGTGGAGAGCAATCAGCCCCAGCATTTT
CAIREGVESNQPQHF
>TRBJ1-4|TRBV25-1|NA|TRBD1
TGTGCCAGCAGTGAGACCGGGACAGGGAATGAAAAACTGTTTTTT
CASSETGTGNEKLFF
>TRBJ1-1|TRBV7-3|once|NA
TGTGCCACCCAACAACTTGACAGTGGGAACACTGAAGCTTTCTTT
CATQQLDSGNTEAFF
>TRBJ2-1|TRBV6-1|NA|NA
TGTGCCAGCGGAACGCAGGAATCCTACAATGAGCAGTTCTTC
CASGTQESYNEQFF
>TRBJ1-6|TRBV28|once|NA
TGTGCCAGCAGTTTAGGCCGGGAGTCACCCCTCCACTTT
CASSLGRESPLHF
>TRBJ1-5|TRBV9|NA|NA
TGTGCCAGCAGCGGCGACGGGGGCAATCAGCCCCAGCATTTT
CASSGDGGNQPQHF
>TRBJ1-3|TRBV6-6|few|NA
TGTGCCAGCACCGCGGACAGCCGAACTGGAAACACCATATATTTT
CASTADSRTGNTIYF
>TRBJ1-1|TRBV5-4|NA|NA
TGTGCCAGCAGCTTCCAGGGGATGAACACTGAAGCTTTCTTT
CASSFQGMNTEAFF
>TRBJ2-7|TRBV10-3|NA|NA
TGTGCCATCAGCCCAGGGGACTACGAGCAGTACTTC
CAISPGDYEQYF
>TRBJ2-7|TRBV5-4|few|NA
TGTGCCAGCAGCTTGGACGGGACACCAAGCTCCTACGAGCAGTACTTC
CASSLDGTPSSYEQYF
>TRBJ2-5|TRBV5-6|NA|NA
TGTGCCAGCAGCTTGGCCGCGGCACTTAATCCTAAGTACCAAGAGACCCAGTACTTC
CASSLAAALNPKYQETQYF
>TRBJ2-3|TRBV11-2|NA|TRBD1
TGTGCCAGCAGCTTCCTTCCCAGGGGGCAGGATACGCAGTATTTT
CASSFLPRGQDTQYF
>TRBJ2-5|TRBV5-1|few|TRBD2
TGCGCCAGCAGCGCAGGACTAGCGGGGGACGCGTTTCAAGAGACCCAGTACTTC
CASSAGLAGDAFQETQYF
>TRBJ2-3|TRBV5-1|NA|NA
TGCGCCAGCAGCTCGGAAGCGGCCACAGATACGCAGTATTTT
CASSSEAATDTQYF
>TRBJ1-2|TRBV6-8|NA|NA
TGTGCCAGCAGTTTAGACGGGAATGGCTACACCTTC
CASSLDGNGYTF
>TRBJ2-3|TRBV5-6|NA|TRBD1
TGTGCCAGCAGTTCGACAGGGGGCACAGATACGCAGTATTTT
CASSSTGGTDTQYF